Listed here is a single T cell receptor (beta chain). These data originate in a study of blood T cell repertoires in COVID-19. Background on the study: COVID-19 samples, acute and convalescent, were from the United States, Italy and Spain. Sample material is recorded as cDNA or gDNA derived from T cells, B-cell-depleted T cells, or PBMCs.

The trim removed 6 bases at V and 0 bases at J, leaving 9 bases unmatched. This CDR3 is 17 amino acids long. The germline CDR1 and CDR2 sequences are SNHLY and FYNNEI. Per the original data handling: Researchers report that nucleated cell counts were estimated from reference gene primer amplification. Here immunoSEQ multiplex PCR was the method, and the copy in TCRdb shows in-frame clones only, minus some. The V and J calls and clone size were taken over from that table, and D and trimming were inferred from the DNA. The sample contains approximately 110,000 clones, 85% of which appear only once. This sequence joins TRBV2 and TRBJ2-3; 10 bases agree with TRBD2. Sequencing was carried out using peripheral blood. The source of this sequence is a middle-aged man with acute or convalescent COVID-19. The CDR3 DNA reads as TGTGCCAGCAGCGTCCAATCTAGCGGGGGAAGCACAGATACGCAGTATTTT. It encodes CASSVQSSGGSTDTQYF.